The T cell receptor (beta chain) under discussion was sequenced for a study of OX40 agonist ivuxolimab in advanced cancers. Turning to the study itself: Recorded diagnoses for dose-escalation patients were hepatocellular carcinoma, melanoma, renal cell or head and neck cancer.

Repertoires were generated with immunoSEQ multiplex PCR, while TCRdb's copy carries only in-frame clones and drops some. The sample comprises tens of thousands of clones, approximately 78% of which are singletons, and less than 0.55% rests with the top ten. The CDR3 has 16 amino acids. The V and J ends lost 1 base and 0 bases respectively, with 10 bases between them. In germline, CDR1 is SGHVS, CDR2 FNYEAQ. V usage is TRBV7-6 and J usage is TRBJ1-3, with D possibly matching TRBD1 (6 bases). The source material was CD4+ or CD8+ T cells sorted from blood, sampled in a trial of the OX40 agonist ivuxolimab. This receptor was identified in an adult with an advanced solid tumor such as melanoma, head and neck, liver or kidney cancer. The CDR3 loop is CASSLGTGYSGNTIYF. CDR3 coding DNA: TGTGCCAGCAGCTTAGGTACAGGGTACTCTGGAAACACCATATATTTT.